This T cell receptor beta chain was sequenced in a study of OX40 agonist ivuxolimab in advanced cancers. Using immunoSEQ multiplex PCR, the repertoire was profiled, and TCRdb retains in-frame clones only, with some absent. Of roughly 72,000 clones detected, roughly 80% appear once; the ten largest clones hold 4.5% to 6%. CDR1 is MNHNS, CDR2 SASEGT, per germline. After removal of 6 bases from V and 6 bases from J, the junction contained 11 bases not matched to a gene. The CDR3 has 15 residues. This sequence originates from an adult with an advanced solid tumor such as melanoma, head and neck, liver or kidney cancer. This specimen was CD4+ or CD8+ T cells sorted from blood, taken in a trial of the OX40 agonist ivuxolimab. The gene calls are TRBV6-1 and TRBJ2-3, with TRBD1 identical over 8 bases. CDR3 sequence reads: CASSVGQGSSDTQYF. The CDR3 DNA follows: TGTGCCAGCAGCGTTGGACAGGGTTCGTCGGATACGCAGTATTTT.